The present T cell receptor beta chain was sequenced within a study of T cell changes during pregnancy in multiple sclerosis (dated by TCRdb to the late 2010s). Describing the broader study: The study examined how the T cell repertoire changed over the course of pregnancy in women with multiple sclerosis.

As regards this clone: It has no known antigen specificity. The record has no base qualities; no much larger clone is one base away.

CDR1 and CDR2 are drawn from the germline V gene: MDHEN, SYDVKM. V is cut back by 5 bases and J by 9 bases, with 8 bases in the junction unmatched. From the cysteine through the phenylalanine, the CDR3 covers 13 amino acids. Just CDR3 DNA is preserved here, 39 bases in frame from base 1. Libraries came from the immunoSEQ multiplex PCR assay. Here the immuneACCESS table is served through TCRdb, limited to in-frame sequences with V and J called. Missing clones are a known gap in these copies; in checked studies unresolved V genes cover under half, and the rest lacks a known reason. The sample records about 51,000 clones, about 92% of which are singletons. The top ten clones comprise under 0.85% of the sample.

The chain is assembled from TRBV28 and TRBJ1-2; the junction holds 8 bases that match TRBD1. The receptor's source is a female donor with multiple sclerosis, enrolled in a pregnancy study. The sequencing here drew on CD4+ T cells from peripheral blood mononuclear cells, taken in the third trimester of pregnancy. The DNA sequence is as follows: TGTGCCAGCAGTGTGACAGGGGCCCCGAGCTACACCTTC. Translated, this is CASSVTGAPSYTF.